A selection of T cell receptor beta chains follows, all from one sample in a study of T-cell reconstitution after alpha-beta-depleted transplantation in children. Each CDR3 protein gets one entry after TCRdb re-called the PCR reads with MiXCR. The sample yields 700,000 to 950,000 distinct CDR3 sequences, roughly 15% seen once. This sample comprised PBMCs, mostly from graft donor cells, obtained 360 days after TCRalphabeta/CD19-depleted stem cell transplant. These receptors originate from a male patient younger than 18 who had a stem cell transplant for acute lymphoblastic leukemia, so the T cells may come from the graft donor. Both conserved end residues are part of each CDR3. A D gene is named only where the DNA matches it firmly. Rows give clone size only sometimes, using once, few, many, or a class for an expanded clone.

D: .; J: TRBJ1-5; size: few; V: TRBV24-1; CDR3: CATSAGGPANGNQPQHF; DNA: TGTGCCACCAGTGCGGGGGGCCCCGCGAATGGCAATCAGCCCCAGCATTTT
D: .; J: TRBJ2-7; size: .; V: TRBV29-1; CDR3: CSVEGQGSSTFSSYEQYF; DNA: TGCAGCGTTGAAGGTCAGGGGAGTTCAACCTTTAGCTCCTACGAGCAGTACTTC
D: .; J: TRBJ2-1; size: many; V: TRBV12-3/TRBV12-4; CDR3: CASSLTDEQFF; DNA: TGTGCCAGCAGTTTAACCGATGAGCAGTTCTTC
D: TRBD1; J: TRBJ1-1; size: few; V: TRBV5-1; CDR3: CASSLIGQGATEAFF; DNA: TGCGCCAGCAGCTTGATCGGACAGGGGGCCACTGAAGCTTTCTTT
D: .; J: TRBJ2-2; size: .; V: TRBV11-2; CDR3: CASSLLPRVNTGELFF; DNA: TGTGCCAGCAGCCTTCTGCCGAGGGTGAACACCGGGGAGCTGTTTTTT
D: .; J: TRBJ2-3; size: .; V: TRBV5-1; CDR3: CASRSLPGTDTQYF; DNA: TGCGCCAGCAGATCTCTCCCCGGCACAGATACGCAGTATTTT
D: TRBD1; J: TRBJ1-5; size: few; V: TRBV7-9; CDR3: CASRSGTGGNQPQHF; DNA: TGTGCCAGCAGGAGCGGGACAGGGGGCAATCAGCCCCAGCATTTT
D: TRBD2; J: TRBJ2-7; size: .; V: TRBV12-3/TRBV12-4; CDR3: CASSPGLEEYEQYF; DNA: TGTGCCAGCAGTCCGGGACTAGAAGAGTACGAGCAGTACTTC
D: TRBD2; J: TRBJ2-1; size: few; V: TRBV3-1; CDR3: CASSQGVLAGKNEQFF; DNA: TGTGCCAGCAGCCAAGGAGTCTTAGCGGGAAAAAATGAGCAGTTCTTC
D: .; J: TRBJ1-2; size: .; V: TRBV14; CDR3: CASSHRSRGKGGYTF; DNA: TGTGCCAGCAGCCATAGATCCAGAGGGAAGGGTGGCTACACCTTC
D: .; J: TRBJ2-7; size: many; V: TRBV12-3/TRBV12-4; CDR3: CASSLAAVGSSYEQYF; DNA: TGTGCCAGCAGTTTAGCGGCGGTCGGGAGCTCCTACGAGCAGTACTTC
D: .; J: TRBJ2-2; size: many; V: TRBV5-1; CDR3: CASSPGVNGELFF; DNA: TGCGCCAGCAGCCCAGGGGTTAACGGGGAGCTGTTTTTT
D: TRBD2; J: TRBJ2-7; size: .; V: TRBV15; CDR3: CATSREGGDAYEQYF; DNA: TGTGCCACCAGCAGAGAGGGGGGGGACGCCTACGAGCAGTACTTC
D: TRBD2; J: TRBJ2-1; size: .; V: TRBV20-1; CDR3: CSARDPRLAGANEQFF; DNA: TGCAGTGCTAGAGATCCGCGGCTAGCGGGAGCCAATGAGCAGTTCTTC
D: TRBD2; J: TRBJ2-7; size: .; V: TRBV5-5; CDR3: CASSIAVGLAGTYEQYF; DNA: TGTGCCAGCAGCATAGCTGTCGGACTAGCGGGTACCTACGAGCAGTACTTC
D: TRBD2; J: TRBJ2-7; size: few; V: TRBV12-3/TRBV12-4; CDR3: CASSKSGTSTYEQYF; DNA: TGTGCCAGCAGTAAATCCGGGACTAGTACCTACGAGCAGTACTTC
D: .; J: TRBJ1-4; size: .; V: TRBV28; CDR3: CASSLARAGERASEKLFF; DNA: TGTGCCAGCAGTTTGGCAAGGGCAGGGGAGAGAGCAAGTGAAAAACTGTTTTTT
D: TRBD2; J: TRBJ2-7; size: .; V: TRBV29-1; CDR3: CSVLGGGDYEQYF; DNA: TGCAGCGTCCTCGGGGGGGGCGACTACGAGCAGTACTTC
D: .; J: TRBJ2-1; size: .; V: TRBV5-6; CDR3: CASSLDRRRRSYNEQFF; DNA: TGTGCCAGCAGCCTAGACCGACGGAGGCGTTCCTACAATGAGCAGTTCTTC
D: TRBD2; J: TRBJ2-2; size: few; V: TRBV7-9; CDR3: CASSPLTSGSPTGELFF; DNA: TGTGCCAGCAGCCCTCTGACTAGCGGGAGCCCCACCGGGGAGCTGTTTTTT
D: TRBD2; J: TRBJ2-1; size: few; V: TRBV12-3/TRBV12-4; CDR3: CASNSGLAGPNEQFF; DNA: TGTGCCAGCAACTCGGGGTTAGCGGGGCCCAATGAGCAGTTCTTC
D: TRBD1; J: TRBJ2-3; size: few; V: TRBV20-1; CDR3: CSAPRQGSTDTQYF; DNA: TGCAGTGCTCCCAGACAGGGTAGCACAGATACGCAGTATTTT
D: TRBD1; J: TRBJ2-1; size: many; V: TRBV10-3; CDR3: CAGQGDNEQFF; DNA: TGTGCCGGACAGGGAGACAATGAGCAGTTCTTC
D: .; J: TRBJ2-5; size: few; V: TRBV5-1; CDR3: CASSLAAPQETQYF; DNA: TGCGCCAGCAGCTTGGCGGCACCACAAGAGACCCAGTACTTC
D: .; J: TRBJ1-1; size: .; V: TRBV29-1; CDR3: CSVGYSNLGTEAFF; DNA: TGCAGCGTCGGCTACTCGAATCTAGGTACTGAAGCTTTCTTT
D: TRBD1; J: TRBJ2-7; size: few; V: TRBV7-7; CDR3: CASLGDRYYEQYF; DNA: TGTGCCAGCCTAGGGGACAGGTACTACGAGCAGTACTTC
D: .; J: TRBJ1-2; size: .; V: TRBV7-2; CDR3: CASSSGYNYGYTF; DNA: TGTGCCAGCAGCTCAGGTTATAACTATGGCTACACCTTC
D: .; J: TRBJ2-7; size: few; V: TRBV29-1; CDR3: CSVASQGYEQYF; DNA: TGCAGCGTTGCCTCCCAGGGCTACGAGCAGTACTTC
D: .; J: TRBJ2-3; size: .; V: TRBV15; CDR3: CATSRPVTDTQYF; DNA: TGTGCCACCAGCAGGCCAGTGACAGATACGCAGTATTTT
D: TRBD2; J: TRBJ2-7; size: few; V: TRBV12-3/TRBV12-4; CDR3: CASSPRGLAVFYEQYF; DNA: TGTGCCAGCAGTCCGCGGGGACTAGCGGTCTTCTACGAGCAGTACTTC
D: TRBD1; J: TRBJ2-5; size: few; V: TRBV15; CDR3: CATSRDLGQGIQETQYF; DNA: TGTGCCACCAGCAGAGATCTGGGACAGGGGATCCAAGAGACCCAGTACTTC
D: .; J: TRBJ2-7; size: .; V: TRBV5-1; CDR3: CASSLEAGNFYEQYF; DNA: TGCGCCAGCAGCTTGGAGGCAGGGAACTTTTACGAGCAGTACTTC
D: TRBD1; J: TRBJ2-7; size: few; V: TRBV27; CDR3: CASSQGALTSEQYF; DNA: TGTGCCAGCAGCCAGGGGGCGCTTACGAGCGAGCAGTACTTC
D: .; J: TRBJ1-6; size: many; V: TRBV20-1; CDR3: CSTIGSGVNNSPLHF; DNA: TGCAGCACCATAGGGAGCGGCGTCAATAATTCACCCCTCCACTTT
D: TRBD1; J: TRBJ1-1; size: .; V: TRBV7-3; CDR3: CASSFRQGRSTEAFF; DNA: TGTGCCAGCAGCTTTCGACAGGGGCGGAGCACTGAAGCTTTCTTT
D: .; J: TRBJ2-1; size: few; V: TRBV29-1; CDR3: CSVEAGFYYNEQFF; DNA: TGCAGCGTTGAAGCAGGGTTTTATTACAATGAGCAGTTCTTC
D: .; J: TRBJ1-1; size: few; V: TRBV4-1; CDR3: CASSQGRWTAPQMNTEAFF; DNA: TGCGCCAGCAGCCAAGGACGTTGGACAGCCCCTCAAATGAACACTGAAGCTTTCTTT
D: .; J: TRBJ2-7; size: few; V: TRBV7-9; CDR3: CASRRDPNYEQYF; DNA: TGTGCCAGCAGACGGGACCCTAACTACGAGCAGTACTTC
D: .; J: TRBJ2-5; size: few; V: TRBV9; CDR3: CASSTTKETQYF; DNA: TGTGCCAGCAGCACCACTAAAGAGACCCAGTACTTC
D: .; J: TRBJ2-7; size: few; V: TRBV5-1; CDR3: CASSLAGPREQYF; DNA: TGCGCCAGCAGCTTGGCGGGGCCTAGAGAGCAGTACTTC
D: .; J: TRBJ2-1; size: .; V: TRBV27; CDR3: CASSPLRAGPYNEQFF; DNA: TGTGCCAGCAGTCCCCTAAGGGCGGGACCCTACAATGAGCAGTTCTTC
D: .; J: TRBJ2-1; size: .; V: TRBV5-1; CDR3: CASSLDVGSSYNEQFF; DNA: TGCGCCAGCAGCTTGGATGTCGGGAGCTCCTACAATGAGCAGTTCTTC
D: TRBD1; J: TRBJ2-5; size: few; V: TRBV6-5; CDR3: CASSYLGQGETQYF; DNA: TGTGCCAGCAGTTACCTAGGACAGGGAGAGACCCAGTACTTC
D: .; J: TRBJ2-1; size: .; V: TRBV7-9; CDR3: CASSPPQRLSSYNEQFF; DNA: TGTGCCAGCAGCCCCCCACAGCGTCTCAGCTCCTACAATGAGCAGTTCTTC
D: .; J: TRBJ1-2; size: many; V: TRBV12-3/TRBV12-4; CDR3: CASSLVGGRNYGYTF; DNA: TGTGCCAGCAGTTTAGTTGGGGGGCGGAACTATGGCTACACCTTC
D: .; J: TRBJ1-2; size: .; V: TRBV7-6; CDR3: CASSLEGGAGYGYTF; DNA: TGTGCCAGCAGCTTAGAGGGGGGGGCTGGCTATGGCTACACCTTC
D: .; J: TRBJ2-2; size: .; V: TRBV9; CDR3: CASSRLASTPPAQNTGELFF; DNA: TGTGCCAGCAGTCGTCTAGCGTCTACCCCTCCGGCCCAGAACACCGGGGAGCTGTTTTTT
D: TRBD1; J: TRBJ1-5; size: .; V: TRBV7-8; CDR3: CASSLITQGASQPQHF; DNA: TGTGCCAGCAGCTTAATTACACAGGGGGCTAGTCAGCCCCAGCATTTT
D: .; J: TRBJ2-3; size: .; V: TRBV2; CDR3: CARTGLTTSHTDTQYF; DNA: TGTGCCAGGACCGGGCTCACGACGAGTCACACAGATACGCAGTATTTT
D: .; J: TRBJ2-1; size: .; V: TRBV20-1; CDR3: CSATLYGIFKAYNEQFF; DNA: TGCAGTGCTACTTTGTACGGGATTTTTAAGGCCTACAATGAGCAGTTCTTC
D: .; J: TRBJ2-7; size: many; V: TRBV9; CDR3: CASSVEGSTGVNEQYF; DNA: TGTGCCAGCAGCGTAGAGGGATCAACGGGAGTGAACGAGCAGTACTTC
D: .; J: TRBJ2-7; size: .; V: TRBV5-1; CDR3: CASSLDWIHEQYF; DNA: TGCGCCAGCAGCTTGGATTGGATTCACGAGCAGTACTTC
D: TRBD2; J: TRBJ2-3; size: .; V: TRBV9; CDR3: CASSVATSGPRGDTQYF; DNA: TGTGCCAGCAGCGTAGCGACTAGCGGCCCCCGGGGGGATACGCAGTATTTT
D: .; J: TRBJ2-7; size: .; V: TRBV4-1; CDR3: CASSPNAYLGDYEQYF; DNA: TGCGCCAGCAGCCCCAATGCCTACTTGGGAGACTACGAGCAGTACTTC
D: .; J: TRBJ2-7; size: few; V: TRBV7-3; CDR3: CASSLGQGKHYEQYF; DNA: TGTGCCAGCAGCTTAGGGCAGGGGAAGCACTACGAGCAGTACTTC
D: .; J: TRBJ2-7; size: few; V: TRBV19; CDR3: CASSPGKVAYEQYF; DNA: TGTGCCAGTAGCCCAGGGAAGGTCGCCTACGAGCAGTACTTC
D: .; J: TRBJ1-5; size: .; V: TRBV30; CDR3: CAWSHISNQPQHF; DNA: TGTGCCTGGAGTCACATTAGCAATCAGCCCCAGCATTTT
D: .; J: TRBJ2-4; size: .; V: TRBV11-2; CDR3: CASSLDRGLGIQYF; DNA: TGTGCCAGCAGCTTAGACCGAGGACTGGGCATTCAGTACTTC
D: TRBD2; J: TRBJ2-7; size: .; V: TRBV3-1; CDR3: CASSPRGESREQYF; DNA: TGTGCCAGCAGCCCTCGGGGGGAAAGTCGCGAGCAGTACTTC